This is a list of T cell receptor beta chains from one sample in a study of shared clonotypes between healthy human individuals. Sequencing used immunoSEQ multiplex PCR; TCRdb keeps in-frame clones, though not all of them. The data contain roughly 530,000 clones, 96% of them singletons. Sequencing was performed on naive CD4+ T cells sorted from blood. The source is a woman between 25 and 40 years old in good health. CDR3s include the opening cysteine and the closing phenylalanine or tryptophan. D genes are given only for firm matches.

cdr3_nt cdr3_aa v_call d_call j_call
TGCGCCAGCAGCCCCGGCGACAGGGGAGGCACCGGGGAGCTGTTTTTT CASSPGDRGGTGELFF TRBV5-1 TRBD1 TRBJ2-2
TGTGCCAGCAGTTACTACGGGACAGGCGGAAACACCATATATTTT CASSYYGTGGNTIYF TRBV6-5 TRBD1 TRBJ1-3
TGTGCCAGCAGCTCGGATAAACACAATGAGCAGTTCTTC CASSSDKHNEQFF TRBV7-7 NA TRBJ2-1
TGTGCCAGCAGAAGAAGGGACAGCGGCACTGAAGCTTTCTTT CASRRRDSGTEAFF TRBV7-2 TRBD1 TRBJ1-1
TGTGCCAGCTCACCCCTGGACAGGGGGGAGACCCAGTACTTC CASSPLDRGETQYF TRBV18 TRBD1 TRBJ2-5
TGTGCCAGCAGCTTGAGAGTAGAGAAAGAGACCCAGTACTTC CASSLRVEKETQYF TRBV5-4 NA TRBJ2-5
TGTGCCAGCAGTTTTAGCGGGGGGACAAGGGCTGAAGCTTTCTTT CASSFSGGTRAEAFF TRBV28 NA TRBJ1-1
TGTGCCAGCAACGGTAGGAACACCGGGGAGCTGTTTTTT CASNGRNTGELFF TRBV28 NA TRBJ2-2
TGCGCCAGCAGCTTGGAGCTGGGAGTGGACACTGAAGCTTTCTTT CASSLELGVDTEAFF TRBV5-1 NA TRBJ1-1
TGTGCCAGCAGACCCGGGACAGCCGGGGAGCTGTTTTTT CASRPGTAGELFF TRBV5-4 TRBD1 TRBJ2-2
TGTGCCAGCCTGGACACCGGGGAGCTGTTTTTT CASLDTGELFF TRBV6-7 NA TRBJ2-2
TGCGCCAGCAGCTTGGAATGGGGGGCGGGGTACGAGCAGTACTTC CASSLEWGAGYEQYF TRBV5-1 NA TRBJ2-7
TGCGCCAGCAGCCTCGGGACTAGCGGGAGCTTTGAGCAGTTCTTC CASSLGTSGSFEQFF TRBV5-1 TRBD2 TRBJ2-1
TGTGCCAGTAGTATTGGTTTACCATACAATGAGCAGTTCTTC CASSIGLPYNEQFF TRBV19 NA TRBJ2-1
TGTGCCAGCTCACCCGGGACAGGCCCCTACGAGCAGTACTTC CASSPGTGPYEQYF TRBV18 TRBD1 TRBJ2-7
TGTGCCAGTAGTATAAGGAGGAGAACAGATGGCAATCAGCCCCAGCATTTT CASSIRRRTDGNQPQHF TRBV19 NA TRBJ1-5
TGTGCCAGCTCACCGGGGTTTAAGGCGGTCTCTGAGACCCAGTACTTC CASSPGFKAVSETQYF TRBV18 NA TRBJ2-5
TGTGCCAGCAGTCTGCGACTAGCGGGGGGCTCCTACGAGCAGTACTTC CASSLRLAGGSYEQYF TRBV27 TRBD2 TRBJ2-7